The clone carrying this T cell receptor (beta chain) was found many times. CDR1 and CDR2 from the germline V gene are MDHEN and SYDVKM. Losses at the gene ends were 4 bases for V and 3 bases for J; bases not matched to a gene: 0. The CDR3 has 13 amino acids. From the PCR reads, TCRdb re-called clones with MiXCR. The profile shows just over 70,000 clones, roughly 18% of them singletons. This sample was taken from a study of metastatic and nonmetastatic thyroid tumors. None of the patients had undergone any treatment ahead of thyroid surgery. V gene TRBV28 combines with J gene TRBJ2-7; 10 bases fit TRBD2. The TCR sequence derives from a female donor with papillary thyroid cancer or a benign thyroid nodule (not recorded which). Some clones in this sample may be carry-over from other donors' samples. Sequencing used blood. The CDR3 DNA reads as TGTGCCAGCAGTTGGACTAGCGGCTACGAGCAGTACTTC. It is translated as CASSWTSGYEQYF.